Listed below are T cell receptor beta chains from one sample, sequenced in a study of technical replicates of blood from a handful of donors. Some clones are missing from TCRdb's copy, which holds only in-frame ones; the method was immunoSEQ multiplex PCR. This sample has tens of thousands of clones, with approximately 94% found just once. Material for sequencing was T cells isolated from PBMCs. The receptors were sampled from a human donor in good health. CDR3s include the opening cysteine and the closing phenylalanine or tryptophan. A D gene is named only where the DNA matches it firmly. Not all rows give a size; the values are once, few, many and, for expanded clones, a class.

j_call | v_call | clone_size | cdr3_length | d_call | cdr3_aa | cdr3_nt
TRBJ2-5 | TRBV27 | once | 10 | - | CASTQETQYF | TGTGCCAGCACACAAGAGACCCAGTACTTC
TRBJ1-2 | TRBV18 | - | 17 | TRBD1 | CASSPPDYRGRLRGYTF | TGTGCCAGCTCACCACCAGACTACAGGGGGCGCCTGAGGGGCTACACCTTC
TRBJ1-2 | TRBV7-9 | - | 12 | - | CASSSEFYGYTF | TGTGCCAGCAGCTCGGAGTTCTATGGCTACACCTTC
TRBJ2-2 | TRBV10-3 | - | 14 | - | CAISRTESTGELFF | TGTGCCATCAGCAGGACAGAATCCACCGGGGAGCTGTTTTTT
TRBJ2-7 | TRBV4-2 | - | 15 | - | CASSQDILASYEQYF | TGTGCCAGCAGCCAAGATATCCTAGCCTCCTACGAGCAGTACTTC
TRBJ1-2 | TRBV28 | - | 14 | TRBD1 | CASSRGQRNYGYTF | TGTGCCAGCAGTCGGGGACAGAGAAACTATGGCTACACCTTC
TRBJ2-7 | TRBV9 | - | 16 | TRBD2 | CASSVGLAGGSREQYF | TGTGCCAGCAGCGTAGGACTAGCGGGGGGGAGTCGCGAGCAGTACTTC
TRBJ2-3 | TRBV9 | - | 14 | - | CASSGGRLTDTQYF | TGTGCCAGCAGCGGGGGCCGGCTCACAGATACGCAGTATTTT
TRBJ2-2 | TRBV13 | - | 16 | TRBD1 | CASTSQGQDPTGELFF | TGTGCCAGCACCTCTCAGGGACAGGATCCCACCGGGGAGCTGTTTTTT
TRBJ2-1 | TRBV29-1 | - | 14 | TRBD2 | CSVDSAGGFNEQFF | TGCAGCGTTGACTCAGCGGGAGGGTTCAATGAGCAGTTCTTC
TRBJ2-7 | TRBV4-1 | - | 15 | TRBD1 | CASSHRTGISYEQYF | TGCGCCAGCAGCCACCGGACAGGGATCTCCTACGAGCAGTACTTC
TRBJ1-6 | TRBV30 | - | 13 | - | CAWSELRNSPLHF | TGTGCCTGGAGTGAACTCAGGAATTCACCCCTCCACTTT
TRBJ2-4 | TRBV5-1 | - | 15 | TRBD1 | CASSLDQGAKNIQYF | TGCGCCAGCAGCTTGGATCAGGGGGCGAAAAACATTCAGTACTTC